This T cell receptor beta chain came from a study of blood T cell repertoires in COVID-19. Study information: The United States, Italy and Spain were the sources of the acute and convalescent COVID-19 samples. Sample material is recorded as cDNA or gDNA derived from T cells, B-cell-depleted T cells, or PBMCs.

Original processing methods: Counts of nucleated cells, estimated from reference gene primer amplification, were obtained. Method: immunoSEQ multiplex PCR; TCRdb's copy keeps in-frame clones and lacks some. D and trimming come from the DNA, and the V and J calls and clone size come from that table. The profile covers hundreds of thousands of clones, with 70% to 75% appearing a single time and 3.3% taken by the ten largest. This clone turned up a few times. The CDR3 loop spans 14 amino acids. V was cut by 3 bases and J by 3 bases, with 9 bases left in between. Germline CDR1 LNHNV, CDR2 YYDKDF (reference sequence).

This rearrangement joins TRBV15 to TRBJ1-5; D is unresolved. The TCR originated in an elderly woman with acute or convalescent COVID-19. The sequenced sample consisted of peripheral blood. CDR3: CATSSWLINQPQHF. CDR3 DNA sequence: TGTGCCACCAGCAGCTGGCTGATCAATCAGCCCCAGCATTTT.